One T cell receptor (beta chain) is described in this entry. Germline V CDR1 and CDR2: KGHDR, SFDVKD. V lost 0 bases to trimming and J lost 9 bases; unmatched junction nucleotides: 3. The CDR3 runs 15 residues. Those enrolled in Seattle joined during active infection and were followed longitudinally afterward. The data originate from a study of blood T cell repertoires in COVID-19. Overall study context: Specimens from acute and convalescent COVID-19 originated in the United States, Italy and Spain.

The authors' processing: Amplification from reference gene primers served as the basis for estimated nucleated cell counts. Using immunoSEQ multiplex PCR, the repertoire was profiled, and TCRdb retains in-frame clones only, with some absent. That table gives V, J and clone size, and the DNA gave D and trimming. In the table there are roughly 90,000 clones, under 85% of which are singletons. This sequence originates from a woman of 80 years or more with COVID-19, enrolled during active disease. The chain joins TRBV24-1 to TRBJ2-1; TRBD1 matches 11 bases. The sequenced material came from peripheral blood. The CDR3 DNA sequence: TGTGCCACCAGTGATTTGGGACAGGGGGCAATTGAGCAGTTCTTC. It translates to CATSDLGQGAIEQFF.